These 20 T cell receptor beta chains share one sample of origin, sequenced in a study of identical twins. TCRdb passed the 5' RACE reads through MiXCR, listing each CDR3 protein once. The sample lists roughly 540,000 distinct CDR3 sequences, about 20% seen once, with about 0.91% in the top ten. These data also formed part of another study, on T cells expressing NK-cell markers.

The source material was CD4+ T cells sorted from blood. The receptor set was obtained from a woman aged 18 to 35 in good health.

For the CDR3, the DNA is TGTGCCAGCAGCTTAGGGGTGGTTCGGAATTCACCCCTCCACTTT. It translates to CASSLGVVRNSPLHF. The rearrangement links TRBV11-2 to TRBJ1-6; D unresolved. In germline, CDR1 is SGHAT, CDR2 FQNNGV. V was trimmed by 1 base and J by 7 bases, leaving 11 bases between them. CDR3 size: 15 residues. Based on the CDR3 plus reference TRBV11-2 and TRBJ1-6, the full variable domain is EAGVAQSPRYKIIEKRQSVAFWCNPISGHATLYWYQQILGQGPKLLIQFQNNGVVDDSQLPKDRFSAERLKGVDSTLKIQPAKLEDSAVYLCASSLGVVRNSPLHFGNGTRLTVT.

This clonotype was counted many times. V gene TRBV5-1 combines with J gene TRBJ2-2, with TRBD1 matching over 7 bases. CDR1 SGHRS and CDR2 YFSETQ come from the germline V gene. The CDR3 has 14 amino acids. V gave up 4 bases and J gave up 3 bases; unmatched junction bases: 3. The CDR3 region is CASSLDRYTGELFF. CDR3 bases: TGCGCCAGCAGCCTGGACAGGTACACCGGGGAGCTGTTTTTT.

This chain joins TRBV24-1 and TRBJ2-2, with no clear D. V was cut by 5 bases and J by 2 bases, with 8 bases left in between. Per germline, CDR1 KGHDR and CDR2 SFDVKD. This CDR3 has 14 amino acids. Here the CDR3 reads CATSGAVNTGELFF. CDR3 coding DNA: TGTGCCACCAGTGGGGCAGTTAACACCGGGGAGCTGTTTTTT.

A few counts support this clonotype. The CDR3 here is CASRIEGMDTEAFF. The CDR3 nucleotides are TGCGCCAGCAGAATCGAGGGCATGGACACTGAAGCTTTCTTT. The J gene is TRBJ1-1, the V gene TRBV5-1; no clear D gene. The length of the CDR3 is 14 residues. The germline V and J ends were trimmed by 5 bases and 3 bases, with 14 bases remaining between them. In germline, CDR1 is SGHRS, CDR2 YFSETQ.

The table lists this clonotype with a few counts. The genes are TRBV4-2 and TRBJ2-5; possible D gene TRBD1, 6 bases. Trimming shortened V by 4 bases and J by 5 bases, and 17 bases separated the two germline ends. The CDR3 runs to 15 residues. Germline V gives CDR1 LGHNA, CDR2 YNFKEQ. CDR3 sequence reads: CASSPSAGQGETQYF. The CDR3 nucleotides read TGTGCCAGCAGCCCAAGTGCTGGGCAGGGGGAGACCCAGTACTTC.

This clonotype was recorded a few times. The J gene is TRBJ2-2, the V gene TRBV10-2; D possibly corresponds to TRBD2 (6 bases). V was clipped by 4 bases and J by 6 bases, with 12 bases between them. Germline V gene sequence: CDR1 WSHSY, CDR2 SAAADI. The CDR3 extends over 14 amino acids. CDR3 region: CASSVTSFPGELFF. The CDR3 DNA reads as TGCGCCAGCAGTGTGACTAGTTTTCCCGGGGAGCTGTTTTTT.

The chain carries TRBV7-2 and TRBJ1-5, with D hard to call. The germline V and J ends were trimmed by 5 bases and 3 bases, with 14 bases remaining between them. Germline V gene data show CDR1 as SGHTA and CDR2 as FQGNSA. The CDR3 loop spans 15 amino acids. CDR3 sequence reads: CASSIKVGNNQPQHF. DNA of the CDR3: TGTGCCAGCAGCATTAAGGTCGGGAACAATCAGCCCCAGCATTTT.

V gene TRBV4-2 combines with J gene TRBJ2-7, with 8 bases that match TRBD2. The CDR3 has 16 residues. Germline CDR1 is LGHNA and CDR2 is YNFKEQ. V dropped 0 bases and J dropped 5; count of bases not matched to a gene: 9. In nucleotides, the CDR3 is TGTGCCAGCAGCCAAGAGGGACTAGTCAACTTTAACGAGCAGTACTTC. This encodes CASSQEGLVNFNEQYF.

The chain employs TRBV12-3 or TRBV12-4 and TRBJ2-1, with TRBD1 matching over 10 bases. The CDR3 runs 15 residues. With 6 bases clipped from V and 0 bases from J, the junction kept 2 bases outside the gene matches. The CDR3, as DNA: TGTGCCAGCAGGACAGGGGGCCTCTCCTACAATGAGCAGTTCTTC. This encodes CASRTGGLSYNEQFF.

This clonotype was seen more than once but under ten times. The rearrangement links TRBV15 to TRBJ1-1; D remains ambiguous. V lost 1 base and J lost 1, with 10 bases in between. Germline loops: CDR1 LNHNV, CDR2 YYDKDF (reference sequence). The CDR3 length is 15 residues. CDR3: CATSRAGQTNTEAFF. The CDR3 DNA sequence: TGTGCCACCAGCAGAGCAGGCCAGACGAACACTGAAGCTTTCTTT.

The chain is built from TRBV10-1 and TRBJ2-7, with D possibly being TRBD1 or TRBD2 (5 bases each). The CDR3 has 12 amino acids. The germline CDR1 and CDR2 sequences are WNHNN and SYGVQD (reference sequence). V dropped 9 bases and J dropped 3 bases, with 12 bases sitting between them. CDR3 in amino acids: CARTGTGYEQYF. CDR3 sequence (DNA): TGCGCCAGGACCGGGACGGGCTACGAGCAGTACTTC.

Only a few counts were recorded for this clonotype. The V call is TRBV5-6, the J call TRBJ2-1; D is perhaps TRBD2 (5 bases). Trimming took off 5 bases at V and 6 bases at J, with 12 bases between the two ends. CDR1 is SGHDT and CDR2 is YYEEEE in the germline V gene. The CDR3 runs 13 residues. The DNA of the CDR3 is TGTGCCAGCAGTCGGGATGCAACCAATGAGCAGTTCTTC. Its protein is CASSRDATNEQFF.

This clonotype showed up many times. V gene TRBV5-1 combines with J gene TRBJ2-5; 8 bases are shared with TRBD2. With V trimmed by 2 bases and J by 2 bases, 2 bases remained unmatched. Looked up from germline, CDR1 is SGHRS and CDR2 is YFSETQ. The CDR3 runs to 14 residues. The CDR3 DNA reads as TGCGCCAGCAGCTTCGGGACTAGACAAGAGACCCAGTACTTC. Amino acids: CASSFGTRQETQYF.

The V call is TRBV6-5, the J call TRBJ1-5; D perhaps matches TRBD1 (6 bases). The CDR3 contains 14 residues. V gave up 2 bases and J gave up 6 bases, with 11 bases separating them. In germline, CDR1 is MNHEY, CDR2 SVGAGI. In DNA form, the CDR3 reads TGTGCCAGCAGTTACGAAGGGGGAAGTCAGCCCCAGCATTTT. The encoded protein is CASSYEGGSQPQHF.

This clonotype was counted a few times. The rearrangement links TRBV15 to TRBJ1-2, with D hard to call. This CDR3 is 13 amino acids long. Germline loops: CDR1 LNHNV, CDR2 YYDKDF (reference sequence). Between the trimmed V and J ends, which lost 1 base and 4 bases, there was a span of 7 bases. The CDR3, as DNA: TGTGCCACCAGCAGAGTTGAAACCTATGGCTACACCTTC. It translates to CATSRVETYGYTF.

This clonotype was recorded a few times. V gene TRBV29-1 combines with J gene TRBJ2-2; 7 nucleotides line up with TRBD2. The germline CDR1 and CDR2 sequences are SQVTM and ANQGSEA. Losses at the gene ends were 7 bases for V and 7 bases for J; bases not matched to a gene: 12. CDR3 length equals 14 residues. The CDR3 coding sequence is TGCAGCGCCCAGACTAGCTGGTTTGGCGGGGAGCTGTTTTTT. It codes for CSAQTSWFGGELFF.

The chain combines TRBV9 with TRBJ1-2; a possible D gene is TRBD1 (5 bases). Deletions cut 0 bases from V and 5 bases from J, with 11 bases between. From germline, CDR1 is SGDLS and CDR2 YYNGEE. This CDR3 region has 14 residues. CDR3 residues: CASSVDPGPYGYTF. The CDR3, as DNA: TGTGCCAGCAGCGTAGACCCAGGGCCATATGGCTACACCTTC.

This clonotype was seen many times. The V call is TRBV7-2, the J call TRBJ2-3; the match to TRBD2 covers 7 bases. Germline V lookup: CDR1 SGHTA, CDR2 FQGNSA. The CDR3 consists of 14 residues. J was trimmed by 6 bases and V by 5 bases; bases with no gene match: 8. The CDR3 protein is CASSRQRDGDTQYF. The CDR3 DNA reads TGTGCCAGCAGCCGCCAGCGGGATGGGGATACGCAGTATTTT. The whole variable domain, filled in from reference TRBV7-2 and TRBJ2-3, reads GAGVSQSPSNKVTEKGKDVELRCDPISGHTALYWYRQSLGQGLEFLIYFQGNSAPDKSGLPSDRFSAERTGGSVSTLTIQRTQQEDSAVYLCASSRQRDGDTQYFGPGTRLTVL.

This clonotype was picked up a small number of times. For the CDR3, the DNA is TGCAGCGTTGCCAGGGTCGAGGAGACCCAGTACTTC. Protein product: CSVARVEETQYF. The rearrangement links TRBV29-1 to TRBJ2-5, with a tentative D call TRBD1 (5 bases). CDR1 and CDR2 (germline): SQVTM, ANQGSEA. V lost 4 bases, J lost 5 bases, and 11 bases lay in between. The length of the CDR3 is 12 residues.

This clonotype appeared a few times. This chain uses TRBV29-1 with TRBJ1-1; a possible D gene is TRBD1 (5 bases). Trimming took 3 bases from V and 10 from J, leaving 9 bases between them. This CDR3 region has 10 residues. The V gene's germline CDR1 is SQVTM and CDR2 ANQGSEA. The CDR3 DNA is TGCAGCGTTGAGCAGGGTTTAGCTTTCTTT. Protein sequence: CSVEQGLAFF.